This T cell receptor beta chain derives from a study of cytomegalovirus exposure and HLA in healthy donors. Notes on the study in general: HLA restriction was apparent for most CMV-associated TCR beta chains in a later analysis. A later analysis reportedly found that, within productive TCRs, an Asian-associated ancestry cluster had fewer N-insertions than the mean observed across the approximately 690 donors.

On this clone: The antigen is unknown.

Trimming shortened V by 4 bases and J by 6 bases, and 19 bases separated the two germline ends. CDR3 size: 15 residues. Germline V gene sequence: CDR1 SGHRS, CDR2 YFSETQ. This PCR relied on a set of 60 Vbeta primers and 13 Jbeta primers. Assay used: immunoSEQ multiplex PCR; TCRdb lists only in-frame clones, some missing. Among some 130,000 clones listed, around 83% were seen once. This clonotype was obtained from a middle-aged man in good health and CMV-seronegative. The chain has TRBV5-1 and TRBJ1-1, with a tentative D call TRBD1 (6 bases). Input material: PBMCs. CDR3: CASSGGTMGRAEAFF. CDR3 coding DNA: TGCGCCAGCAGCGGCGGGACAATGGGGAGGGCTGAAGCTTTCTTT.